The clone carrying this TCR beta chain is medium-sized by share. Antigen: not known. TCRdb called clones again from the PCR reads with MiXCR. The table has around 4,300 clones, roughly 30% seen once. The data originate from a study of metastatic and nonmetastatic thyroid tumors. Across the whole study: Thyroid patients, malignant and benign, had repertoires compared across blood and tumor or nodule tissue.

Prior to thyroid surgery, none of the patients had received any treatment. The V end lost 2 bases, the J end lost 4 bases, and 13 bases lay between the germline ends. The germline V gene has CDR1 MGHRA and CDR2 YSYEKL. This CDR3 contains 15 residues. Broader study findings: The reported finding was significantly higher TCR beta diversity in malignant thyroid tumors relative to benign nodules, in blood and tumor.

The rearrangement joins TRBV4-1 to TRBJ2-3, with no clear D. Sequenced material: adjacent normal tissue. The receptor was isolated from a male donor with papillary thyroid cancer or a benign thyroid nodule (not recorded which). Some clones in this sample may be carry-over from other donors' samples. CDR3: CASSQSWGQADTQYF. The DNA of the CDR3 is TGCGCCAGCAGCCAAAGCTGGGGTCAGGCAGATACGCAGTATTTT.